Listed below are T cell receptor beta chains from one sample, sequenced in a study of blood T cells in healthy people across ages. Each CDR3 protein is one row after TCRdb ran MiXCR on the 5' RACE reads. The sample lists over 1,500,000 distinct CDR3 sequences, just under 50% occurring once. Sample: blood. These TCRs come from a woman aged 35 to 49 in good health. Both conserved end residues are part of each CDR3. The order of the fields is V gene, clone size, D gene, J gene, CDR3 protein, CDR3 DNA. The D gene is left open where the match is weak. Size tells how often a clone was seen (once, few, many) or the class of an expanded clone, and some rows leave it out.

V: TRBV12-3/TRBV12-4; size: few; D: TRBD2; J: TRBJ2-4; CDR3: CASRPGTSSIQYF; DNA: TGTGCCAGCAGACCAGGGACTAGTTCCATTCAGTACTTC
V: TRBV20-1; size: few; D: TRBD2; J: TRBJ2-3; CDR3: CSAPAGGPSDTQYF; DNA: TGCAGTGCTCCTGCGGGGGGGCCTTCAGATACGCAGTATTTT
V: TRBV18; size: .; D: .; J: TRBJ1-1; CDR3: CASSPLDKNTEAFF; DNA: TGTGCCAGCTCACCGCTAGATAAGAACACTGAAGCTTTCTTT
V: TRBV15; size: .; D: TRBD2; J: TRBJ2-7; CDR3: CATSRDPSGGTYEQYF; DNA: TGTGCCACCAGCAGAGACCCTAGCGGGGGAACCTACGAGCAGTACTTC
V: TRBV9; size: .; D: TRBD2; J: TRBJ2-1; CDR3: CASSVVPSGGTYNEQFF; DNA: TGTGCCAGCAGCGTAGTGCCTAGCGGGGGGACGTACAATGAGCAGTTCTTC
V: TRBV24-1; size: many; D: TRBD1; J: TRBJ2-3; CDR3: CATSDPGTGSTDTQYF; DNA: TGTGCCACCAGTGACCCCGGGACAGGGAGCACAGATACGCAGTATTTT
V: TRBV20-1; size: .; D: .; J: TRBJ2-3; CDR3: CSARSGKDTQYF; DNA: TGCAGTGCTAGATCAGGGAAGGATACGCAGTATTTT
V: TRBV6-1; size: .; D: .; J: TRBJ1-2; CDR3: CASSPRGAIYGYTF; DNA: TGTGCCAGCAGTCCCAGGGGAGCGATCTATGGCTACACCTTC
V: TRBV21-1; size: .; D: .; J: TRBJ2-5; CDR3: CASSKGKVGRGETQYF; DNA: TGTGCCAGCAGCAAAGGGAAGGTTGGGCGAGGGGAGACCCAGTACTTC
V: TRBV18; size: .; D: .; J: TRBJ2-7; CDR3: CASSPSLATGTDYEQYF; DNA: TGTGCCAGCTCACCAAGCCTCGCTACCGGGACTGACTACGAGCAGTACTTC
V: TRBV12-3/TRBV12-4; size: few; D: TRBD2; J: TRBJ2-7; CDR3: CASSLERLAGNKGEQYF; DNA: TGTGCCAGCAGTTTGGAACGACTAGCGGGGAACAAGGGCGAGCAGTACTTC
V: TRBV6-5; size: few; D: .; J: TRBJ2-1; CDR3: CASSYGGAINEQFF; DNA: TGTGCCAGCAGTTATGGCGGGGCCATTAATGAGCAGTTCTTC
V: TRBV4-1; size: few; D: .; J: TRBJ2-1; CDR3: CASSQDVVSEQFF; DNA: TGCGCCAGCAGCCAAGACGTAGTGAGTGAGCAGTTCTTC
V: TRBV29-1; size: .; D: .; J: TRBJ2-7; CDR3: CSVERGSNEQYF; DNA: TGCAGCGTTGAAAGGGGATCCAACGAGCAGTACTTC
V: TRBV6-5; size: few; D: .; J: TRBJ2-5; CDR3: CASKIDPSGETQYF; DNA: TGTGCCAGCAAGATCGACCCCTCCGGGGAGACCCAGTACTTC
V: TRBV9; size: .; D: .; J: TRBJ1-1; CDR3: CASSVESTGNTEAFF; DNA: TGTGCCAGCAGCGTAGAATCAACAGGGAACACTGAAGCTTTCTTT
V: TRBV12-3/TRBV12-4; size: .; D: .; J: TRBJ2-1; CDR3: CASEGPGNEQFF; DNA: TGTGCCAGCGAGGGTCCGGGGAATGAGCAGTTCTTC
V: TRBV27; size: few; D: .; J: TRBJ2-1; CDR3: CASRGDPSYNEQFF; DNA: TGTGCCAGCAGGGGGGACCCCTCCTACAATGAGCAGTTCTTC
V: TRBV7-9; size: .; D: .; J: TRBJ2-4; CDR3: CASSLVRQPLAKNIQYF; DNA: TGTGCCAGCAGCTTGGTCCGTCAGCCACTAGCCAAAAACATTCAGTACTTC
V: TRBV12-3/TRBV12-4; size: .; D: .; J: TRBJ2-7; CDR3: CASRGRPLYEQYF; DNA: TGTGCCAGCAGGGGTAGGCCTTTATACGAGCAGTACTTC
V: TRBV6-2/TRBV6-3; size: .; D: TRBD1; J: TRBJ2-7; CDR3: CASSYRGQGLYEQYF; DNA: TGTGCCAGCAGTTACAGGGGACAGGGGCTCTACGAGCAGTACTTC
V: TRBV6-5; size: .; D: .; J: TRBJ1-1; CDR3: CASSYSGTNTEAFF; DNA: TGTGCCAGCAGTTACTCCGGGACAAACACTGAAGCTTTCTTT
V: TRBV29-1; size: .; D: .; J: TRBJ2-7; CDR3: CSVLTVFYEQYF; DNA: TGCAGCGTTCTGACAGTGTTTTACGAGCAGTACTTC
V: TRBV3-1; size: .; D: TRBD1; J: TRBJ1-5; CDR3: CASSIGPGTGIDQPQHF; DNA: TGTGCCAGCAGCATAGGTCCCGGGACAGGGATCGATCAGCCCCAGCATTTT
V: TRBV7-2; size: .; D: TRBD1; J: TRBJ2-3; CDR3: CASSFRRTGRTDTQYF; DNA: TGTGCCAGCAGCTTCCGACGGACAGGACGCACAGATACGCAGTATTTT
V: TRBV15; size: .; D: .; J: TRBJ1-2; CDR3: CATSSERTANYGYTF; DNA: TGTGCCACCAGCAGTGAAAGGACTGCTAACTATGGCTACACCTTC
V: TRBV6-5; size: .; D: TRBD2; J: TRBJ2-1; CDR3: CASSYSNEDLAGGPAWVDEQFF; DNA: TGTGCCAGCAGTTACTCGAATGAGGACCTAGCGGGGGGTCCAGCCTGGGTGGATGAGCAGTTCTTC
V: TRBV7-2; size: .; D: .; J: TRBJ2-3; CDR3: CASSVAGVKDTQYF; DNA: TGTGCCAGCAGCGTAGCCGGGGTCAAAGATACGCAGTATTTT
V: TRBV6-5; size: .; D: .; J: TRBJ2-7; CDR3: CASKMGGHSEQYF; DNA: TGTGCCAGCAAAATGGGCGGACACTCCGAGCAGTACTTC
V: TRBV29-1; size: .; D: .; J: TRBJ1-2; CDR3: CSVEREGPPGYTF; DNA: TGCAGCGTTGAGCGAGAGGGACCGCCGGGCTACACCTTC
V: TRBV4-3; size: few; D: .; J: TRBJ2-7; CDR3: CASSPRVASYEQYF; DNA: TGCGCCAGCAGCCCCCGAGTAGCGTCCTACGAGCAGTACTTC
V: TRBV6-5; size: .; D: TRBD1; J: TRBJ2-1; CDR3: CASRAGQGQFF; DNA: TGTGCCAGCAGGGCGGGACAGGGACAGTTCTTC
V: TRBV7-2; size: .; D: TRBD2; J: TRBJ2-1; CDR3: CASSLPRTSGSYNEQFF; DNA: TGTGCCAGCAGCTTACCCCGGACTAGCGGTTCCTACAATGAGCAGTTCTTC
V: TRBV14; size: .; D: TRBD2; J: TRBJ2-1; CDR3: CASSQERGLALDEQFF; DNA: TGTGCCAGCAGCCAAGAGAGAGGACTAGCTCTCGATGAGCAGTTCTTC
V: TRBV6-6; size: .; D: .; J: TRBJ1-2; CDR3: CASTPDREPANYGYTF; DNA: TGTGCCAGCACCCCGGACCGGGAGCCAGCTAACTATGGCTACACCTTC
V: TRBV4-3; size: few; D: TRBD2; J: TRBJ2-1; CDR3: CASSQEAASGTYNEQFF; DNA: TGCGCCAGCAGCCAAGAAGCGGCTAGCGGGACCTACAATGAGCAGTTCTTC
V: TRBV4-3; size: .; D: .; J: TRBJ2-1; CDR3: CASSQAGQIAGSNNEQFF; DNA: TGCGCCAGCAGCCAAGCGGGACAGATAGCGGGGTCTAACAATGAGCAGTTCTTC
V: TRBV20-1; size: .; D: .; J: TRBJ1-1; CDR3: CSARDQGSTEAFF; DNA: TGCAGTGCTAGAGATCAGGGTAGCACTGAAGCTTTCTTT
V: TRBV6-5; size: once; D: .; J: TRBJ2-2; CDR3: CASRPLNPGELFF; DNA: TGTGCCAGCAGGCCACTAAACCCCGGGGAGCTGTTTTTT
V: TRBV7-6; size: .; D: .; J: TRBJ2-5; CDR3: CASSFYGEQVPETQYF; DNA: TGTGCCAGCAGCTTTTACGGGGAACAGGTCCCAGAGACCCAGTACTTC
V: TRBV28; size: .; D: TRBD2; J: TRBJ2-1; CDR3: CASSLAGGPPGYNEQFF; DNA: TGTGCCAGCAGTTTAGCGGGGGGGCCCCCCGGCTACAATGAGCAGTTCTTC
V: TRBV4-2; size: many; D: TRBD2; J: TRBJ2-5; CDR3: CASSQASGGAGETQYF; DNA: TGTGCCAGCAGCCAAGCTAGCGGGGGGGCCGGTGAGACCCAGTACTTC
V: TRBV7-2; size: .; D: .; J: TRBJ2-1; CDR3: CASSHTGTSNEQFF; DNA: TGTGCCAGCAGCCACACCGGGACTTCCAATGAGCAGTTCTTC